The entry below gives a single TCR beta chain sequence along with its context. V lost 8 bases to trimming and J lost 8 bases; unmatched junction nucleotides: 8. This CDR3 region has 13 residues. The germline V gene encodes CDR1 MNHEY and CDR2 SVGAGI. As handled by the study authors: Amplification with reference gene primers provided the estimates of nucleated cell counts. Only in-frame clones appear in the TCRdb table, and some are missing; sequencing was by immunoSEQ multiplex PCR. Clone size and the V and J calls come from that table; the DNA yielded D and trimming. The repertoire holds 200,000 to 250,000 clones, with 84% as singletons. This entry comes from a study of blood T cell repertoires in COVID-19. Study overall: Acute and convalescent COVID-19 samples came from the United States, Italy and Spain. Sources were T cells, B-cell-depleted T cells, or PBMCs; the material itself was cDNA or gDNA.

Sequenced input: peripheral blood. The J gene is TRBJ1-4, the V gene TRBV6-5, with 7 bases matching TRBD1. This sequence originates from a man aged 50 to 59 with active or convalescent COVID-19. The CDR3 loop reads CASSDRPIEKLFF. For the CDR3, the DNA is TGTGCCAGCTCGGACAGGCCGATAGAAAAACTGTTTTTT.